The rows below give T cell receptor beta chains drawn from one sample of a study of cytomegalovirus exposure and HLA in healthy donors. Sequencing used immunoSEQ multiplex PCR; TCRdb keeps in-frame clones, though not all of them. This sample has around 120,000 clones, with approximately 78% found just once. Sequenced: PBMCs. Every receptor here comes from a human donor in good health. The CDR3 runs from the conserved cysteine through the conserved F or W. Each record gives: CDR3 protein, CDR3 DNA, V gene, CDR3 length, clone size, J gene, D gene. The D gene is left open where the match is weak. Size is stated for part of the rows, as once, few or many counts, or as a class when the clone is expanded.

CDR3 protein: CASSLLGVAGPDTQYF
CDR3 DNA: TGTGCCAGCAGTTTACTTGGGGTAGCGGGCCCAGATACGCAGTATTTT
V gene: TRBV28
CDR3 length: 16
clone size: few
J gene: TRBJ2-3
D gene: TRBD2

CDR3 protein: CASSEWSRGPGNTIYF
CDR3 DNA: TGTGCCAGCAGTGAATGGTCTAGGGGGCCTGGAAACACCATATATTTT
V gene: TRBV25-1
CDR3 length: 16
clone size: .
J gene: TRBJ1-3
D gene: TRBD1

CDR3 protein: CASSQASGGSYGYTF
CDR3 DNA: TGCGCCAGCAGCCAAGCTTCAGGGGGTTCCTATGGCTACACCTTC
V gene: TRBV4-3
CDR3 length: 15
clone size: .
J gene: TRBJ1-2
D gene: TRBD1

CDR3 protein: CASSLSPRGGETQYF
CDR3 DNA: TGTGCCAGCAGCTTGTCTCCGCGGGGTGGAGAGACCCAGTACTTC
V gene: TRBV5-5
CDR3 length: 15
clone size: once
J gene: TRBJ2-5
D gene: .

CDR3 protein: CSVASGGASTGELFF
CDR3 DNA: TGCAGCGTTGCAAGCGGGGGGGCCAGCACCGGGGAGCTGTTTTTT
V gene: TRBV29-1
CDR3 length: 15
clone size: once
J gene: TRBJ2-2
D gene: TRBD2

CDR3 protein: CASSIDGGYEQYF
CDR3 DNA: TGTGCCAGTAGTATAGATGGCGGGTACGAGCAGTACTTC
V gene: TRBV19
CDR3 length: 13
clone size: .
J gene: TRBJ2-7
D gene: .

CDR3 protein: CASSDGYGTGGYGYTF
CDR3 DNA: TGTGCCAGCAGTGACGGCTATGGGACAGGGGGCTATGGCTACACCTTC
V gene: TRBV6-4
CDR3 length: 16
clone size: .
J gene: TRBJ1-2
D gene: TRBD1

CDR3 protein: CASSLDRGRIGTGELFF
CDR3 DNA: TGTGCCAGCAGCCTGGACAGGGGGCGAATTGGGACCGGGGAGCTGTTTTTT
V gene: TRBV7-2
CDR3 length: 17
clone size: .
J gene: TRBJ2-2
D gene: TRBD1

CDR3 protein: CAFQRGRNQPQHF
CDR3 DNA: TGTGCCTTTCAGAGGGGGCGGAATCAGCCCCAGCATTTT
V gene: TRBV6-1
CDR3 length: 13
clone size: .
J gene: TRBJ1-5
D gene: TRBD1

CDR3 protein: CASSKWGSGSYYEQYF
CDR3 DNA: TGTGCCAGCTCCAAGTGGGGTAGCGGGAGTTACTACGAGCAGTACTTC
V gene: TRBV2
CDR3 length: 16
clone size: few
J gene: TRBJ2-7
D gene: TRBD2

CDR3 protein: CASSTLSSEKLFF
CDR3 DNA: TGCGCCAGCAGCACGTTAAGTTCCGAGAAACTGTTTTTT
V gene: TRBV5-1
CDR3 length: 13
clone size: .
J gene: TRBJ1-4
D gene: .

CDR3 protein: CASSSDRGPPSGNTIYF
CDR3 DNA: TGTGCCAGTAGTAGCGACAGGGGGCCACCGAGCGGAAACACCATATATTTT
V gene: TRBV19
CDR3 length: 17
clone size: medium-sized
J gene: TRBJ1-3
D gene: TRBD1

CDR3 protein: CASRERGLDKVTQYF
CDR3 DNA: TGTGCCAGCAGGGAGCGGGGACTAGACAAGGTTACGCAGTATTTT
V gene: TRBV13
CDR3 length: 15
clone size: .
J gene: TRBJ2-3
D gene: TRBD2

CDR3 protein: CASSLVVAGGGEQYF
CDR3 DNA: TGCGCCAGCAGCTTGGTGGTAGCGGGAGGGGGCGAGCAGTACTTC
V gene: TRBV5-1
CDR3 length: 15
clone size: .
J gene: TRBJ2-7
D gene: TRBD2

CDR3 protein: CAISESGRDNQPQHF
CDR3 DNA: TGTGCCATCAGTGAGTCGGGCAGGGATAATCAGCCCCAGCATTTT
V gene: TRBV10-3
CDR3 length: 15
clone size: .
J gene: TRBJ1-5
D gene: .

CDR3 protein: CAISEHPKNTEAFF
CDR3 DNA: TGTGCCATCAGTGAACACCCGAAAAACACTGAAGCTTTCTTT
V gene: TRBV10-3
CDR3 length: 14
clone size: few
J gene: TRBJ1-1
D gene: .

CDR3 protein: CASSDVPGQAGPQETQYF
CDR3 DNA: TGTGCCAGCAGTGACGTCCCTGGGCAGGCCGGTCCCCAAGAGACCCAGTACTTC
V gene: TRBV6-4
CDR3 length: 18
clone size: .
J gene: TRBJ2-5
D gene: .

CDR3 protein: CASSLRGRSNQPQHF
CDR3 DNA: TGTGCCAGCAGCCTAAGGGGGCGTAGCAATCAGCCCCAGCATTTT
V gene: TRBV7-2
CDR3 length: 15
clone size: .
J gene: TRBJ1-5
D gene: TRBD1

CDR3 protein: CSVETGLAVPTDTQYF
CDR3 DNA: TGCAGCGTGGAGACGGGACTAGCGGTCCCCACAGATACGCAGTATTTT
V gene: TRBV29-1
CDR3 length: 16
clone size: .
J gene: TRBJ2-3
D gene: TRBD2

CDR3 protein: CASRRSRVGATNEKLFF
CDR3 DNA: TGTGCCAGCAGACGATCTCGAGTGGGAGCAACTAATGAAAAACTGTTTTTT
V gene: TRBV11-2
CDR3 length: 17
clone size: few
J gene: TRBJ1-4
D gene: .

CDR3 protein: CASSLKGLAGGYLYEQYF
CDR3 DNA: TGTGCCAGCAGCCTAAAGGGACTAGCGGGAGGTTACCTCTACGAGCAGTACTTC
V gene: TRBV7-3
CDR3 length: 18
clone size: few
J gene: TRBJ2-7
D gene: TRBD2

CDR3 protein: CSEGLGGLETQYF
CDR3 DNA: TGCAGCGAGGGCTTGGGAGGGCTGGAGACCCAGTACTTC
V gene: TRBV29-1
CDR3 length: 13
clone size: .
J gene: TRBJ2-5
D gene: TRBD2

CDR3 protein: CASSPQGNGQPQHF
CDR3 DNA: TGTGCCAGTAGTCCACAGGGGAATGGTCAGCCCCAGCATTTT
V gene: TRBV19
CDR3 length: 14
clone size: .
J gene: TRBJ1-5
D gene: TRBD1

CDR3 protein: CAWGQGPAFF
CDR3 DNA: TGTGCCTGGGGACAGGGGCCAGCTTTCTTT
V gene: TRBV30
CDR3 length: 10
clone size: .
J gene: TRBJ1-1
D gene: TRBD1

CDR3 protein: CATINSGRIYNEQFF
CDR3 DNA: TGTGCCACTATTAATAGCGGGAGGATTTACAATGAGCAGTTCTTC
V gene: TRBV6-5
CDR3 length: 15
clone size: .
J gene: TRBJ2-1
D gene: TRBD2

CDR3 protein: CASSQGVRYGYTF
CDR3 DNA: TGTGCCAGCAGCCAGGGCGTGCGCTATGGCTACACCTTC
V gene: TRBV6-1
CDR3 length: 13
clone size: .
J gene: TRBJ1-2
D gene: .

CDR3 protein: CASSQDTSTYGYTF
CDR3 DNA: TGCGCCAGCAGCCAAGATACGAGTACCTATGGCTACACCTTC
V gene: TRBV4-3
CDR3 length: 14
clone size: few
J gene: TRBJ1-2
D gene: .

CDR3 protein: CASALTSGGYEQYF
CDR3 DNA: TGTGCCAGCGCCTTGACTAGCGGGGGGTACGAGCAGTACTTC
V gene: TRBV6-5
CDR3 length: 14
clone size: few
J gene: TRBJ2-7
D gene: TRBD2

CDR3 protein: CASSRNPGQGKAGELFF
CDR3 DNA: TGTGCCAGCAGCCGGAATCCGGGACAGGGAAAGGCCGGGGAGCTGTTTTTT
V gene: TRBV9
CDR3 length: 17
clone size: .
J gene: TRBJ2-2
D gene: TRBD1

CDR3 protein: CASSERAGEIETQYF
CDR3 DNA: TGTGCCAGCAGCGAGAGAGCGGGGGAGATAGAGACCCAGTACTTC
V gene: TRBV11-3
CDR3 length: 15
clone size: .
J gene: TRBJ2-5
D gene: TRBD2

CDR3 protein: CASTHGSSYEQYF
CDR3 DNA: TGCGCCAGCACCCACGGGTCTTCCTACGAGCAGTACTTC
V gene: TRBV5-1
CDR3 length: 13
clone size: few
J gene: TRBJ2-7
D gene: .

CDR3 protein: CASSRFGGTEAFF
CDR3 DNA: TGTGCCAGCAGTCGGTTTGGAGGCACTGAAGCTTTCTTT
V gene: TRBV27
CDR3 length: 13
clone size: .
J gene: TRBJ1-1
D gene: .

CDR3 protein: CASRAGLQTNEQFF
CDR3 DNA: TGTGCCAGCAGGGCGGGACTCCAAACCAATGAGCAGTTCTTC
V gene: TRBV28
CDR3 length: 14
clone size: .
J gene: TRBJ2-1
D gene: .

CDR3 protein: CAWRTSGGVPGAKNIQHF
CDR3 DNA: TGTGCCTGGAGGACTAGCGGGGGGGTACCGGGAGCCAAAAACATTCAGCACTTC
V gene: TRBV30
CDR3 length: 18
clone size: .
J gene: TRBJ2-4
D gene: TRBD2

CDR3 protein: CASSYSPSDLTDTQYF
CDR3 DNA: TGTGCCAGCAGTTACTCACCTAGCGACCTCACAGATACGCAGTATTTT
V gene: TRBV6-6
CDR3 length: 16
clone size: .
J gene: TRBJ2-3
D gene: .

CDR3 protein: CASSLLAGVIGTDTQYF
CDR3 DNA: TGTGCCAGCAGCTTACTAGCGGGAGTAATTGGCACAGATACGCAGTATTTT
V gene: TRBV7-3
CDR3 length: 17
clone size: .
J gene: TRBJ2-3
D gene: TRBD2

CDR3 protein: CASSMGALGAGELFF
CDR3 DNA: TGTGCCAGTAGTATGGGGGCCCTAGGGGCCGGGGAGCTGTTTTTT
V gene: TRBV19
CDR3 length: 15
clone size: .
J gene: TRBJ2-2
D gene: .

CDR3 protein: CASSYPGVETQYF
CDR3 DNA: TGTGCCAGCAGTTATCCGGGAGTGGAGACCCAGTACTTC
V gene: TRBV28
CDR3 length: 13
clone size: .
J gene: TRBJ2-5
D gene: .